Shown below are 31 T cell receptor beta chains from a single sample sequenced in a study of blood T cell repertoires in COVID-19. TCRdb's copy holds only in-frame clones and misses some; the assay was immunoSEQ multiplex PCR. This sample has 95,000 to 100,000 clones, with approximately 80% found just once. The sample taken for sequencing was peripheral blood. Receptor source: a human donor in a cohort sampled during active COVID-19.

V usage is TRBV6-6 and J usage is TRBJ2-3; 8 nucleotides match TRBD2. The CDR3 is made up of 15 amino acids. After removal of 10 bases from V and 1 base from J, the junction contained 10 bases not matched to a gene. Germline CDR1 MNHNY, CDR2 SVGAGI (reference sequence). This CDR3 reads CATKGSGTRTDTQYF. The CDR3 coding sequence is TGTGCCACCAAGGGTAGCGGGACGCGCACAGATACGCAGTATTTT.

J is TRBJ1-5 and V is TRBV5-1; D may be TRBD1 (6 bases). Germline-derived CDR1 and CDR2 are SGHRS and YFSETQ. The CDR3 loop spans 14 amino acids. V lost 4 bases and J 7 bases, leaving 15 bases between the germline ends. The CDR3 nucleotides are TGCGCCAGCAGCCAAGACGGCAGGGGCCAGCCCCAGCATTTT. Protein sequence: CASSQDGRGQPQHF.

The chain employs TRBV5-8 and TRBJ1-4; D not resolved. With 0 bases removed from V and 1 base from J, the gap between germline ends came to 10 bases. From germline, CDR1 is SGHTS and CDR2 YDEGEE. This CDR3 comprises 16 residues. CDR3 loop: CASSLDPEITNEKLFF. DNA for the CDR3: TGTGCCAGCAGCTTGGATCCAGAAATAACTAATGAAAAACTGTTTTTT.

The V and J genes are TRBV27 and TRBJ2-2, with TRBD1 identical over 12 bases. This CDR3 contains 18 residues. The trim removed 6 bases at V and 6 bases at J, leaving 14 bases unmatched. The germline gives CDR1 MNHEY, CDR2 SMNVEV (reference sequence). The CDR3 sequence: CASRTPSRDRGQAGELFF. In nucleotides, the CDR3 is TGTGCCAGCAGAACTCCCTCCCGGGACAGGGGGCAAGCCGGGGAGCTGTTTTTT.

This chain connects TRBV6-5 to TRBJ1-5; the D is unclear. CDR1 and CDR2 from the germline V gene are MNHEY and SVGAGI. V lost 0 bases to trimming and J lost 4 bases, with 4 bases between them. The CDR3 extends over 13 amino acids. For the CDR3, the DNA is TGTGCCAGCAGTTACTCCCCGAATCAGCCCCAGCATTTT. Its translation is CASSYSPNQPQHF.

The CDR3 loop reads CASSPTGSSYNSPLHF. As DNA, the CDR3 is TGTGCCAGCAGCCCCACAGGGTCCTCCTATAATTCACCCCTCCACTTT. The rearrangement uses TRBV5-4 and TRBJ1-6; D perhaps matches TRBD1 (6 bases). Germline lookup yields CDR1 SGHNT and CDR2 YYREEE (reference sequence). V gave up 4 bases and J gave up 0 bases, with 11 bases separating them. The CDR3 covers 16 residues.

This clone was observed a few times. V usage is TRBV11-2 and J usage is TRBJ1-6, with 10 bases that match TRBD1. The V gene end was trimmed by 5 bases and the J gene end by 9 bases; junction bases not matched to a gene: 10. In germline, CDR1 is SGHAT, CDR2 FQNNGV. The CDR3 loop spans 16 amino acids. As DNA, the CDR3 is TGTGCCAGCAGCCTAGGGCGGGACAGGGGACGTTCACCCCTCCACTTT. This gives the protein CASSLGRDRGRSPLHF.

This sequence joins TRBV11-2 and TRBJ2-7, with D tentatively TRBD2 (5 bases). The V and J ends lost 3 bases and 2 bases respectively, with 11 bases between them. Germline CDR1 SGHAT, CDR2 FQNNGV. The CDR3 totals 14 residues. CDR3: CASSFPTNTYEQYF. Here the CDR3 DNA reads TGTGCCAGCAGCTTCCCGACTAACACCTACGAGCAGTACTTC.

V is TRBV7-6 and J is TRBJ2-1, with D possibly being TRBD2 (5 bases). Germline V gives CDR1 SGHVS, CDR2 FNYEAQ. The length of the CDR3 is 16 residues. Trimming removed 5 bases at V and 10 bases at J, with 24 bases between. DNA for the CDR3: TGTGCCAGCAGCCTCCTATTGAGTAGCGCAACTGTGGAGCAGTTCTTC. It encodes CASSLLLSSATVEQFF.

The rearrangement uses TRBV2 and TRBJ1-1; maybe TRBD1 (6 bases). This CDR3 region has 14 residues. The ends were cut back, 2 bases at V and 1 base at J, with 8 bases in the middle. The germline V gene has CDR1 SNHLY and CDR2 FYNNEI. CDR3: CASSEQGSNTEAFF. The CDR3 nucleotides read TGTGCCAGCAGTGAACAGGGGTCGAACACTGAAGCTTTCTTT.

DNA of the CDR3: TGTGCCAGCAGTTACGATCTAGCGGGAGTAGGGGAGACCCAGTACTTC. Amino acids: CASSYDLAGVGETQYF. The chain has TRBV6-6 and TRBJ2-5, with 10 bases identical to TRBD2. The CDR3 is 16 amino acids. The germline gives CDR1 MNHNY, CDR2 SVGAGI (reference sequence). With V trimmed by 2 bases and J by 5 bases, 8 bases remained unmatched.

V gene TRBV7-9 combines with J gene TRBJ2-2; D is perhaps TRBD2 (5 bases). The CDR3 is made up of 14 amino acids. The V gene lost 4 bases and the J gene lost 6 bases, with 12 bases spanning the gap. The germline V gene has CDR1 SEHNR and CDR2 FQNEAQ (reference sequence). CDR3 DNA sequence: TGTGCCAGCAGCTCGCTAGCAGTTTCCGGGGAGCTGTTTTTT. Translation gives CASSSLAVSGELFF.

The gene calls are TRBV18 and TRBJ2-5; 16 nucleotides agree with TRBD2. This CDR3 contains 17 residues. V was clipped by 5 bases and J by 9 bases; unmatched bases: 12. The germline V gene encodes CDR1 KGHSH and CDR2 LQKENI. The CDR3 DNA follows: TGTGCCAGCTCATCGGGACTAGCGGGGGGGCCGGAAAGGGCCCAGTACTTC. Translating gives CASSSGLAGGPERAQYF.

The chain joins TRBV5-6 to TRBJ2-1; D unclear. Trimming took off 0 bases at V and 11 bases at J, with 9 bases between the two ends. The V gene's germline CDR1 is SGHDT and CDR2 YYEEEE. The CDR3 runs to 12 residues. In DNA form, the CDR3 reads TGTGCCAGCAGCTTGGTCTCTCCCCAGCAGTTCTTC. Translation gives CASSLVSPQQFF.

In its sample, this clone was seen once. This chain connects TRBV11-2 to TRBJ2-3, with D maybe TRBD1 (6 bases). The CDR3 has 15 residues. Trimming took 3 bases from V and 2 from J, leaving 12 bases between them. Germline loops: CDR1 SGHAT, CDR2 FQNNGV. The CDR3 nucleotides read TGTGCCAGCAGCTTTTCAGGGACAACCACAGATACGCAGTATTTT. Translation gives CASSFSGTTTDTQYF.

This clone turned up a few times. The chain recombines TRBV6-2 or TRBV6-3 with TRBJ1-1; D may be TRBD1 (5 bases). CDR1 is MNHEY, CDR2 SVGEGT, per germline. The CDR3 consists of 14 residues. V lost 1 base to trimming and J lost 1 base, with 7 bases between them. CDR3 nucleotides: TGTGCCAGCAGTTACTTACAGGCGAACACTGAAGCTTTCTTT. It yields the protein CASSYLQANTEAFF.

The chain recombines TRBV20-1 with TRBJ2-3; D is perhaps TRBD2 (7 bases). V was pared by 3 bases and J by 7 bases, with 20 bases between. The germline V gene encodes CDR1 DFQATT and CDR2 SNEGSKA (reference sequence). The CDR3 loop spans 15 amino acids. CDR3 loop: CSASRGASDRYTQYF. The CDR3 DNA reads as TGCAGTGCTAGTCGGGGGGCTAGCGATAGGTATACGCAGTATTTT.

The rearrangement joins TRBV27 to TRBJ1-1; D not certain. CDR3 length: 15 amino acids. The germline V gene has CDR1 MNHEY and CDR2 SMNVEV (reference sequence). Trimming shortened V by 5 bases and J by 3 bases, and 16 bases separated the two germline ends. DNA of the CDR3: TGTGCCAGCAGTGCGACGGGGTTCATCCACACTGAAGCTTTCTTT. This sequence encodes CASSATGFIHTEAFF.

The CDR3: CASSAGGYNSPLHF. The CDR3 DNA reads as TGTGCCAGCAGCGCAGGGGGCTATAATTCACCCCTCCACTTT. This chain links TRBV11-3 with TRBJ1-6; 7 bases align to TRBD1. The CDR3 has 14 amino acids. V lost 5 bases and J lost 3; bases outside the gene matches: 1. In germline, CDR1 is SGHNT, CDR2 YENEEA.

This chain uses TRBV5-1 with TRBJ2-1; D unresolved. The germline V gene has CDR1 SGHRS and CDR2 YFSETQ. The CDR3 runs to 14 residues. With 0 bases removed from V and 8 bases from J, the gap between germline ends came to 12 bases. For the CDR3, the DNA is TGCGCCAGCAGCTTGGCCCCGCCTATACATGAGCAGTTCTTC. Its translation: CASSLAPPIHEQFF.

The table lists this clone with a count of one. The gene calls are TRBV5-1 and TRBJ2-3; 7 bases align to TRBD2. Germline V gene sequence: CDR1 SGHRS, CDR2 YFSETQ. CDR3 length: 16 residues. The junction had 10 bases not matched to a gene; V was cut back by 4 bases and J by 2 bases. CDR3 loop: CASSPGTTQHTDTQYF. CDR3 in DNA: TGCGCCAGCAGCCCCGGGACTACCCAACACACAGATACGCAGTATTTT.

This chain connects TRBV7-6 to TRBJ2-1; a weak D match, TRBD1 (7 bases). The CDR3 totals 19 residues. V dropped 0 bases and J dropped 6 bases, with 24 bases sitting between them. The germline gives CDR1 SGHVS, CDR2 FNYEAQ. The CDR3 is CASSLAPGGNTRTGNEQFF. The CDR3 DNA follows: TGTGCCAGCAGCTTAGCTCCTGGGGGGAATACAAGGACAGGCAATGAGCAGTTCTTC.

This clone was counted once. An end of the junction differs from the germline gene, which may be a read error. Different DNA sequences within this sample yield the same CDR3. This chain joins TRBV4-1 and TRBJ2-2; D may be TRBD2 (6 bases). CDR3 length equals 17 residues. Germline CDR1 is MGHRA and CDR2 is YSYEKL. CDR3 protein: CASSQPASRGYTGELFF. The CDR3 coding sequence is TGCGCCAGCAGCCAGCCCGCGTCCCGGGGGTACACCGGAGAGCTGTTTTTT.

This clone was found once. The CDR3, as DNA: TGTGCCAGCAGCTTAAGCCAACAGGGGGCAGAAGGCTACACCTTC. This codes for CASSLSQQGAEGYTF. The gene calls are TRBV7-2 and TRBJ1-2; 9 nucleotides align to TRBD1. After removal of 2 bases from V and 8 bases from J, the junction contained 9 bases not matched to a gene. The CDR3 has 15 residues. Germline-derived CDR1 and CDR2 are SGHTA and FQGNSA.

The rearrangement joins TRBV9 to TRBJ1-5; 8 bases map to TRBD1. Germline V gene data show CDR1 as SGDLS and CDR2 as YYNGEE. The V segment lost 4 bases and the J segment 4 bases; nucleotides outside the gene matches: 4. This CDR3 contains 14 residues. The CDR3 here is CASSFGQGNQPQHF. The DNA of the CDR3 is TGTGCCAGCAGCTTCGGACAGGGTAATCAGCCCCAGCATTTT.

The chain has TRBV19 and TRBJ1-6, with 7 bases lining up with TRBD1. J gave up 5 bases and V 3 bases, and 4 bases lay outside the gene matches. CDR1 is LNHDA and CDR2 is SQIVND in the germline V gene (reference sequence). This CDR3 region has 15 residues. Written as DNA, the CDR3 is TGTGCCAGTAGTATTCGTACAGGGGATAATTCACCCCTCCACTTT. Protein sequence: CASSIRTGDNSPLHF.

The table lists this clone with a few counts. This chain uses TRBV6-5 with TRBJ2-2; a possible D gene is TRBD1 (6 bases). The CDR3 is made up of 14 amino acids. The V gene's germline CDR1 is MNHEY and CDR2 SVGAGI. V lost 6 bases and J 0 bases, leaving 8 bases between the germline ends. The CDR3 DNA is TGTGCCAGCAGGACAGGTCCGAACACCGGGGAGCTGTTTTTT. This sequence encodes CASRTGPNTGELFF.

The rearrangement joins TRBV9 to TRBJ1-3, with a weak D call TRBD1 (5 bases). The germline gives CDR1 SGDLS, CDR2 YYNGEE. The CDR3 contains 16 residues. The V end was cut by 0 bases, the J end by 0 bases, with 10 bases between. This CDR3 reads CASSVVSGFSGNTIYF. The CDR3 DNA is TGTGCCAGCAGCGTAGTATCAGGGTTCTCTGGAAACACCATATATTTT. The variable domain in full, completed from reference TRBV9 and TRBJ1-3, reads DSGVTQTPKHLITATGQRVTLRCSPRSGDLSVYWYQQSLDQGLQFLIQYYNGEERAKGNILERFSAQQFPDLHSELNLSSLELGDSALYFCASSVVSGFSGNTIYFGEGSWLTVV.

The chain employs TRBV7-9 and TRBJ1-1, with TRBD1 as a possible D gene (5 bases). Trimming stripped 6 bases from V and 8 bases from J, with 10 bases between. CDR1 and CDR2 (germline): SEHNR, FQNEAQ (reference sequence). CDR3 length equals 11 residues. The CDR3 nucleotides read TGTGCCAGCAGAAGGGACTTGGAAGCTTTCTTT. Residues: CASRRDLEAFF. The whole variable domain, remainder taken from reference TRBV7-9 and TRBJ1-1, is DTGVSQNPRHKITKRGQNVTFRCDPISEHNRLYWYRQTLGQGPEFLTYFQNEAQLEKSRLLSDRFSAERPKGSFSTLEIQRTEQGDSAMYLCASRRDLEAFFGQGTRLTVV.

The rearrangement uses TRBV6-2 or TRBV6-3 and TRBJ2-5, with 11 bases aligning to TRBD2. Germline CDR1 is MNHEY and CDR2 is SVGEGT. V lost 2 bases to trimming and J lost 8 bases; unmatched junction nucleotides: 7. CDR3 size: 15 residues. The CDR3 DNA reads as TGTGCCAGCAGTTACCCCACGACTAGCGGGGTTACCCAGTACTTC. Translating it yields CASSYPTTSGVTQYF.

The chain joins TRBV9 to TRBJ2-1, with TRBD2 matching over 13 bases. This CDR3 contains 16 residues. Trimming cost V 1 base and J 9 bases; bases outside gene matches: 7. Germline CDR1 and CDR2: SGDLS and YYNGEE. CDR3 protein: CASSVRLAGGQGEQFF. The CDR3 region has the DNA TGTGCCAGCAGCGTACGACTAGCGGGGGGCCAAGGTGAGCAGTTCTTC.